This TCR beta chain was identified in a study of T and B cells in COVID-19 patients (TCRdb year 2020). At the level of the whole study: In this study, adaptive immunity was profiled in COVID-19 patients who either had active infection or had recovered, using TRB and IGH repertoire sequencing of peripheral blood. Comorbidities linked to unfavorable COVID-19 outcome were present in about 90% of the roughly 20 patients in the active-infection cohort. In the active-infection cohort, about 65% of the 20 patients were critically ill and required mechanical ventilation or ECMO. As many as 9 follow-up blood samples were collected from each patient, and in some individuals these samples spanned different disease stages. A recovered cohort was made up of 15 to 19 patients contributing 20 samples, mostly after mild to moderate COVID-19 managed as outpatients. Median age was approximately 35 years in the recovered cohort versus 67 years in the active-infection cohort. Because samples were available both during active disease and after recovery, a couple of patients were counted in both the recovered and the active cohorts. For the repertoire analyses, the comparison was an age-matched reference group of roughly 39 healthy donors who were negative for COVID-19 antibodies. The repository of TCR and BCR sequences included about 69 time points from about 35 patients, and more than 7 million TCR sequences were analysed. What the study reported, not specific to this receptor: Blood samples from mildly ill patients during symptoms and early samples from severe cases were scarce. A total of roughly 2,000 exclusive TCR clusters, including about 32 low-pGen clusters, were found in the recovered cohort. Specific T cell subsets (CD4+/Treg/CD8+) and sorted SARS-CoV-2-responsive or tetramer+ T cells had not yet been sequenced, and these experiments were ongoing. The cohort was considered too small to assess HLA contributions to COVID-19 susceptibility or severity. In patients with COVID-19, the usage of TRBV/TRBJ genes was reported to be strongly skewed. The reported TCR clusters were said to need prospective validation before any clinical use. During active COVID-19 the TRB repertoires were highly clonal, but at recovery diversity and richness rose above the levels seen in healthy donors.

Sequenced using an Illumina MiSeq. TRB rearrangements were amplified by multiplex PCR with BIOMED2 TRB-A/B primer pools. Illumina-compatible adapters and 7-nucleotide sample barcodes were added to the amplicons in two consecutive PCRs. Phusion HS II polymerase was used for all library PCRs. The amplicons were purified from gel with the NucleoSpin Gel and PCR Clean-up kit, measured on Qubit, and combined at 4 to 5 nM. Before Illumina next-generation sequencing, the quality of the amplicon pool was assessed on an Agilent 2100 Bioanalyzer. For the original study's pipeline: Annotation of TRB rearrangements was done in MiXCR 3.0.8 with the default MiXCR reference library. Non-productive reads and sequences with fewer than 2 reads were removed, and each unique CDR3 nucleotide sequence was counted as one clone. Clonality, diversity, richness and V-J gene usage were computed in R 3.5.1. TCR clustering by CDR3 similarity used GLIPH2, with generation probabilities calculated by OLGA. GLIPH2 clusters were kept only when the clusters contained at least four unique TCR clonotypes present in at least three individuals. TCRdb itself trimmed the public reads at Q25 with fastp, ran MiXCR and retained productive beta chains. Every entry covers one CDR3 protein and lists the most common genes and DNA from its rows. None of the V and J calls come from the authors' own analysis; TCRdb made them. This sample lists 20,000 to 25,000 distinct CDR3 sequences; over 25% were detected once. The leading ten clones occupy around 2.1% of the sample.

The CDR3 numbers 12 residues from cysteine through phenylalanine. The CDR3 DNA has 36 bases and is translated from base 1. Trimming costs V 0 bases and J 0 bases, and their ends lie 3 bases apart. CDR1 and CDR2, looked up from the germline V gene, are SQVTM and ANQGSEA. In its sample, this clonotype comes out as medium-sized (0.01 to 0.1%). The specificity of this receptor is unknown. It has no much larger one-base neighbor in the sample; base qualities were not kept. Genomic DNA extracted from blood was used in amounts of roughly 250-500 ng for amplification of TRB repertoires. Input material: blood. The rearranged chain carries TRBV29-1 and TRBJ2-7, with the D gene call left open. The source of this sequence is a human donor who had recovered from COVID-19. The base sequence is TGCAGCGTTGAAGACAGCTCCTACGAGCAGTACTTC. It specifies CSVEDSSYEQYF.